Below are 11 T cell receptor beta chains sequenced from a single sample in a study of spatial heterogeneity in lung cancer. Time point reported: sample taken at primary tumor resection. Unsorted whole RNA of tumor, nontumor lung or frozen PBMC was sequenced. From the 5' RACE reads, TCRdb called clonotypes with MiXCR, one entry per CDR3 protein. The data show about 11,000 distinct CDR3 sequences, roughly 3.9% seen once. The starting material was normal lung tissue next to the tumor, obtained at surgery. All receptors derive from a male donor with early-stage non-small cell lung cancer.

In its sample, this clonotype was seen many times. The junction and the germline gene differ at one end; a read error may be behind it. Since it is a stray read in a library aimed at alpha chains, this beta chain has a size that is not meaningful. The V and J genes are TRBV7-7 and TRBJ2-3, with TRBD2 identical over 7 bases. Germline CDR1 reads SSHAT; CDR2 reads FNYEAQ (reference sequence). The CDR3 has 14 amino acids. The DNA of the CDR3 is TGTGCTAGCAGCTTAGCCGGGGAGGGAGATACGCAGTATTTT. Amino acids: CASSLAGEGDTQYF.

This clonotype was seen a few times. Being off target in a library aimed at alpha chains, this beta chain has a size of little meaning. CDR3 sequence (DNA): TGTGCCAGCAGCTTATTGACATGGACAGTCGAATTTAAGAACACTGAAGCTTTCTTT. Translating it yields CASSLLTWTVEFKNTEAFF. This chain joins TRBV7-9 and TRBJ1-1; possible D gene TRBD1, 6 bases. This CDR3 spans 19 amino acids. Germline values: CDR1 SEHNR, CDR2 FQNEAQ (reference sequence). The germline V and J ends were trimmed by 2 bases and 1 base, with 23 bases remaining between them.

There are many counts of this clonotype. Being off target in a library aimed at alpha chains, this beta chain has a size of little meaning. The CDR3 bases are TGTGCCAGCAGCCCAATGGCGGGAGGGCCGAATGAGCAGTTCTTC. It translates to CASSPMAGGPNEQFF. The chain joins TRBV7-2 to TRBJ2-1; 9 bases fit TRBD2. The V and J ends lost 5 bases and 7 bases, in that order; junction bases with no gene match: 9. In germline, CDR1 is SGHTA, CDR2 FQGNSA. This CDR3 is 15 amino acids long. The variable domain in full, completed from reference TRBV7-2 and TRBJ2-1, reads GAGVSQSPSNKVTEKGKDVELRCDPISGHTALYWYRQSLGQGLEFLIYFQGNSAPDKSGLPSDRFSAERTGGSVSTLTIQRTQQEDSAVYLCASSPMAGGPNEQFFGPGTRLTVL.

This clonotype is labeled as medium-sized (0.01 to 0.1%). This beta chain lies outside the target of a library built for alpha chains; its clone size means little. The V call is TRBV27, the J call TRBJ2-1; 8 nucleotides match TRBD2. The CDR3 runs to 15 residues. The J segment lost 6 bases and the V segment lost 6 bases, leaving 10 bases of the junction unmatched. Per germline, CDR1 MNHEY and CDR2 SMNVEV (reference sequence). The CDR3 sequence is CASRLRREGINEQFF. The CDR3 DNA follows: TGTGCCAGCAGATTAAGACGGGAGGGTATCAATGAGCAGTTCTTC.

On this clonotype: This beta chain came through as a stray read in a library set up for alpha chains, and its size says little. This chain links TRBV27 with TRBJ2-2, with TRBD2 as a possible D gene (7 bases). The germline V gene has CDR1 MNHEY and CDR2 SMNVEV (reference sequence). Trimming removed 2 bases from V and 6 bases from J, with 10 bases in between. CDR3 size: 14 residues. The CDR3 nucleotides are TGTGCCAGCAGTTTACGGGGGGCGGCCGGGGAGCTGTTTTTT. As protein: CASSLRGAAGELFF.

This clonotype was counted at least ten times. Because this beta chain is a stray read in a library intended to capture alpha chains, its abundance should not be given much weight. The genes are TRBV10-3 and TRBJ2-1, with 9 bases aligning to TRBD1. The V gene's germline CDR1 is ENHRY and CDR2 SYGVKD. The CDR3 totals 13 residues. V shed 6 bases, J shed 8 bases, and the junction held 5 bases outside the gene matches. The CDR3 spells CAISSGQGDEQFF. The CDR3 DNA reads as TGTGCCATCAGCTCGGGACAGGGAGATGAGCAGTTCTTC.

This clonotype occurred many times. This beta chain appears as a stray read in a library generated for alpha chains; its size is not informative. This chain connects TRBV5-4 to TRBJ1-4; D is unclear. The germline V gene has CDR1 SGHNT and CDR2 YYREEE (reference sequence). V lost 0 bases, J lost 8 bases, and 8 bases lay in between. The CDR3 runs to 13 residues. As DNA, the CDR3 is TGTGCCAGCAGCTTGGGGATGCGGGAAAAACTGTTTTTT. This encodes CASSLGMREKLFF.

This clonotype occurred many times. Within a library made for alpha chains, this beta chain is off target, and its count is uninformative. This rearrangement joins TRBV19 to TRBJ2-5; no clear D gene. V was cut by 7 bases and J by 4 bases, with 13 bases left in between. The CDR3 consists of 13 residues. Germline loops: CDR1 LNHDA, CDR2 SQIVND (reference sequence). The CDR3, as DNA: TGTGCCAGTACGACAACCGAGAGAGAGACCCAGTACTTC. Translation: CASTTTERETQYF.

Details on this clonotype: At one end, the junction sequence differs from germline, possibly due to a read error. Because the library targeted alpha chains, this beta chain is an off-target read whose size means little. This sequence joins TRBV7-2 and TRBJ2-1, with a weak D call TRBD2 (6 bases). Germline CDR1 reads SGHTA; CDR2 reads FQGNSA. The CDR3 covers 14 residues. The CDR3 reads CASRGGGFFGEQIF. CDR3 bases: TGTGCCAGCAGGGGGGGTGGCTTTTTCGGTGAGCAGATCTTC.

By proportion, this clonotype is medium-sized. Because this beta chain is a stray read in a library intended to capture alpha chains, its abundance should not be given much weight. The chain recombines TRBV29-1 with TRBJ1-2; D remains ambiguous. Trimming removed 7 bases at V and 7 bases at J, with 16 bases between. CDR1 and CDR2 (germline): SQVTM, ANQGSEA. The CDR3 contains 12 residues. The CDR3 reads CSAGTDLGGYTF. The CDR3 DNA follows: TGCAGCGCCGGAACGGACTTGGGTGGCTACACCTTC.

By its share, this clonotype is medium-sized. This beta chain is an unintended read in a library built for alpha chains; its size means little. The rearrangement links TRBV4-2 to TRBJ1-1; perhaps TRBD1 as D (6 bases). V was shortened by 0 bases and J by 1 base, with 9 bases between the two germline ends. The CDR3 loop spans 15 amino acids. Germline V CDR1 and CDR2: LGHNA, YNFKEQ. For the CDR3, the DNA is TGTGCCAGCAGCCAAGATGTGGGACAGAACACTGAAGCTTTCTTT. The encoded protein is CASSQDVGQNTEAFF.